The entry that follows covers one T cell receptor (beta chain) sequence. Its specificity is not known. The CDR3 totals 11 residues. Over several immunoSEQ plates, each subset's genomic DNA was distributed in even portions. Here immunoSEQ multiplex PCR was the method, and the copy in TCRdb shows in-frame clones only, minus some. The table has some 2 million clones, over 85% seen once. Naive CD8 cells lacked CD45RO, underwent positive selection for CCR7 and left out terminally differentiated effector memory CD45RA+ cells. The sample belongs to a study of shared clonotypes between healthy human individuals. About the research overall: A donor's plate count was three for CD4 naive and three for CD4 memory; CD8 naive had two and CD8 memory one. Study-wide results and limits: Only blood underwent sampling, and tissue repertoires likely differ. For naive CD4 cells, around 5.1% of clonotypes were shared across a handful of donors.

The chain combines TRBV1 with TRBJ2-5. TRBV1 is marked as a pseudogene. The sequencing input was naive CD8+ T cells sorted from blood. This TCR derives from a man aged 18 to 35 in good health. In DNA form, the CDR3 reads TGCACCAGCGGATGGATCGAGACCCAGTACTTC. Translating it yields CTSGWIETQYF.